Shown below are 5 T cell receptor beta chains from a single sample sequenced in a study of blood T cells in healthy people across ages. A second PCR, run for roughly 7 to 12 cycles, used a sample-barcoded 5' primer plus a J-beta primer mix. TCRdb recomputed calls from the 5' RACE reads with MiXCR, one row per CDR3 protein. The repertoire holds some 900,000 distinct CDR3 sequences, with around 30% as singletons. The specimen sequenced was blood. The receptors originated from a woman older than 75 in good health.

This clonotype was seen ten or more times. V usage is TRBV12-3 or TRBV12-4 and J usage is TRBJ1-5; possibly TRBD1 for D (5 bases). This CDR3 comprises 15 residues. The V and J ends lost 4 bases and 1 base respectively, with 11 bases between them. For the CDR3, the DNA is TGTGCCAGCAGTTCGGGGGGAATCAGCAATCAGCCCCAGCATTTT. As protein: CASSSGGISNQPQHF.

To note about this clonotype: One base away lies a much larger clone, so this may be a sequencing read error. The chain combines TRBV7-2 with TRBJ1-2; D might be TRBD1 (5 bases). The CDR3 loop spans 13 amino acids. The germline CDR1 and CDR2 sequences are SGHTA and FQGNSA. CDR3 DNA: TGTGCCTGCAGGCAAACAGGAAACTATGGCTACACCTTC. Residues: CACRQTGNYGYTF.

There are many counts of this clonotype. The chain employs TRBV4-2 and TRBJ2-1; no clear D. Trimming left V 8 bases short and J 4 bases short, with 18 bases between. This CDR3 region has 15 residues. CDR1 LGHNA and CDR2 YNFKEQ come from the germline V gene. DNA of the CDR3: TGTGCCAGCGGCCCCGATACCTCCAATTACAATGAGCAGTTCTTC. It encodes CASGPDTSNYNEQFF.

Here the CDR3 reads CSAREPDRGVTGYTF. CDR3 coding DNA: TGCAGTGCTAGAGAACCGGACAGGGGCGTTACTGGCTACACCTTC. This sequence joins TRBV20-1 and TRBJ1-2, with TRBD1 matching 9 bases. This CDR3 is 15 amino acids long. The germline CDR1 and CDR2 sequences are DFQATT and SNEGSKA (reference sequence). Trimming removed 0 bases from V and 7 bases from J; junction bases left unmatched: 9.

This clonotype is a singleton in its sample. The CDR3 DNA sequence: TGTGCCAGCAGACAACCAGGGGTTAACTATGGCTACACCTTC. Protein sequence: CASRQPGVNYGYTF. This chain joins TRBV5-6 and TRBJ1-2; D possibly corresponds to TRBD1 (6 bases). This CDR3 spans 14 amino acids. The V end lost 5 bases, the J end lost 1 base, and 12 bases lay between the germline ends. Per the germline V gene, CDR1 is SGHDT and CDR2 is YYEEEE. The entire variable domain, with the rest obtained from reference TRBV5-6 and TRBJ1-2, is as follows: DAGVTQSPTHLIKTRGQQVTLRCSPKSGHDTVSWYQQALGQGPQFIFQYYEEEERQRGNFPDRFSGHQFPNYSSELNVNALLLGDSALYLCASRQPGVNYGYTFGSGTRLTVV.